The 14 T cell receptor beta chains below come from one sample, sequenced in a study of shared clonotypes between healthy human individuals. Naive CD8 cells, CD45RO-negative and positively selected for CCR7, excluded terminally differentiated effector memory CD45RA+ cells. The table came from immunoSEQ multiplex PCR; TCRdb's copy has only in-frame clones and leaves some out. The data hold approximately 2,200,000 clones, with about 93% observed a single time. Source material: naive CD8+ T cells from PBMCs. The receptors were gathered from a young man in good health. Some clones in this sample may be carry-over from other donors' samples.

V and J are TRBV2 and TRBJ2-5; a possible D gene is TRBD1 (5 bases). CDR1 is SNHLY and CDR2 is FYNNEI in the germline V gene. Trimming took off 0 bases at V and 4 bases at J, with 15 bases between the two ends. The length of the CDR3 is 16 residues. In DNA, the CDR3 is TGTGCCAGCAGTGAAGCTTTCCAGGGTATACGAGAGACCCAGTACTTC. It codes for CASSEAFQGIRETQYF.

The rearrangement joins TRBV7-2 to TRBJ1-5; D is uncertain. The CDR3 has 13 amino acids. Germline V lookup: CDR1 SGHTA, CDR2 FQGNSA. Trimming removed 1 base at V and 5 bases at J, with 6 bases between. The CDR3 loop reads CASSLGEYQPQHF. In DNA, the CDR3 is TGTGCCAGCAGCTTAGGGGAATATCAGCCCCAGCATTTT.

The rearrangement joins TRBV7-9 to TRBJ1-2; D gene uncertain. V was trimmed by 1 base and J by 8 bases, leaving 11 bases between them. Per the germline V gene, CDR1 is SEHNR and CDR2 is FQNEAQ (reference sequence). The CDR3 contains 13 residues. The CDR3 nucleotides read TGTGCCAGCAGCTTAGTTCCAGGTTGGGGCTACACCTTC. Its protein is CASSLVPGWGYTF.

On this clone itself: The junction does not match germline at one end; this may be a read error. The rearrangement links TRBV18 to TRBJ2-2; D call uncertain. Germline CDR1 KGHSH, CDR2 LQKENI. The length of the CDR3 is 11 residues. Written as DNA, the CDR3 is TGTGCCAGCTCACCATGGCCTGAGGCGATTTTT. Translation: CASSPWPEAIF. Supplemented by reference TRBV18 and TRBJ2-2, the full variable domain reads NAGVMQNPRHLVRRRGQEARLRCSPMKGHSHVYWYRQLPEEGLKFMVYLQKENIIDESGMPKERFSAEFPKEGPSILRIQQVVRGDSAAYFCASSPWPEAIFGEGSRLTVL.

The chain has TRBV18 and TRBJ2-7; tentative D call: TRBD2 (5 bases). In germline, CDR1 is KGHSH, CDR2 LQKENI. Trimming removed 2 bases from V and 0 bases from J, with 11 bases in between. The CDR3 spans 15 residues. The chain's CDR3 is CASSPVQRSSYEQYF. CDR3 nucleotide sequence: TGTGCCAGCTCACCAGTCCAGCGGAGCTCCTACGAGCAGTACTTC.

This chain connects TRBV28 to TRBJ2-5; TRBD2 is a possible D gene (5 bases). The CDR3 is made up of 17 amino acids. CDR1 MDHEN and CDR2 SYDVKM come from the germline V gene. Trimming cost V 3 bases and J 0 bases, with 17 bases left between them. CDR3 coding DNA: TGTGCCAGCAGTTTGGGCCGGAGGCAAGGCTACCAAGAGACCCAGTACTTC. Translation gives CASSLGRRQGYQETQYF.

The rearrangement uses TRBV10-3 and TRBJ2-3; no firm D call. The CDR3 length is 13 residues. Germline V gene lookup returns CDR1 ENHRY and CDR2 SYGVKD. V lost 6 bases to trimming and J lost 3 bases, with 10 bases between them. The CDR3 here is CAIRPLLTDTQYF. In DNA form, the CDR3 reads TGTGCCATCAGGCCCCTCTTGACAGATACGCAGTATTTT.

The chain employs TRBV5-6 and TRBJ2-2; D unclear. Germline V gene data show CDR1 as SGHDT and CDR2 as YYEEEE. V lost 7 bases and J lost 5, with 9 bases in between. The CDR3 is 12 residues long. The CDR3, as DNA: TGTGCCAGCCAGTTGGGAACCGGGGAGCTGTTTTTT. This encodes CASQLGTGELFF. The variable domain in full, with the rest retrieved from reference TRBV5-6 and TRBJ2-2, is DAGVTQSPTHLIKTRGQQVTLRCSPKSGHDTVSWYQQALGQGPQFIFQYYEEEERQRGNFPDRFSGHQFPNYSSELNVNALLLGDSALYLCASQLGTGELFFGEGSRLTVL.

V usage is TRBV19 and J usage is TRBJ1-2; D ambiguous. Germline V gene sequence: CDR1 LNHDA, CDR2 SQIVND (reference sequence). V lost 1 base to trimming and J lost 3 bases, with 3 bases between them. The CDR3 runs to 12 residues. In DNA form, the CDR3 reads TGTGCCAGTAGTATAGCCTACTATGGCTACACCTTC. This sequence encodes CASSIAYYGYTF.

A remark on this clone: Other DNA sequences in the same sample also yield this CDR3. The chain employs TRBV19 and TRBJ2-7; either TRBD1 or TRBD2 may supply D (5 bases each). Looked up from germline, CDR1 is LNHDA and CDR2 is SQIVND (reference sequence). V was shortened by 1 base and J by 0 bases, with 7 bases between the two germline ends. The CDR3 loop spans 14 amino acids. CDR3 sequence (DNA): TGTGCCAGTAGTATAGGGGGGAGCTCCTACGAGCAGTACTTC. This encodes CASSIGGSSYEQYF.

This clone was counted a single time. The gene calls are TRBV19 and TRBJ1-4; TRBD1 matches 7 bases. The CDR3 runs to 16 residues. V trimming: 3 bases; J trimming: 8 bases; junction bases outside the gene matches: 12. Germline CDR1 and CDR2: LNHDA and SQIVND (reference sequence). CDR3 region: CASSILRWAGGEKLFF. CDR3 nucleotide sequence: TGTGCCAGTAGTATCTTGCGATGGGCAGGGGGAGAAAAACTGTTTTTT.

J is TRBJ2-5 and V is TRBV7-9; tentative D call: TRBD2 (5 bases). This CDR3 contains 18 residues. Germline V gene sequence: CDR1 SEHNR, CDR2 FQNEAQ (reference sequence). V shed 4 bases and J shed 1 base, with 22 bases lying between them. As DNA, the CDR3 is TGTGCCAGCAGCTCCTTAGTCGGACGGGAAGGGCTCCAAGAGACCCAGTACTTC. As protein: CASSSLVGREGLQETQYF.

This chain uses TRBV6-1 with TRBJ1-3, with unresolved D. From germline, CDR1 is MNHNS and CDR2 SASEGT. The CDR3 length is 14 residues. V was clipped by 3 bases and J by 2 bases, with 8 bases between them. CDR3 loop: CASSDLGTGNTIYF. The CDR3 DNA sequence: TGTGCCAGCAGTGATCTAGGGACTGGAAACACCATATATTTT.

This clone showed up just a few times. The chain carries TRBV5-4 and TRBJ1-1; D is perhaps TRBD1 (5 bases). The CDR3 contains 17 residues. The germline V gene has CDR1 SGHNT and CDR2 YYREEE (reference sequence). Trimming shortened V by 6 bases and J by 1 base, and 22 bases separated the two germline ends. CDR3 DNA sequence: TGTGCCAGCACCATGGGGCTACCCCCGGTCCCGAACACTGAAGCTTTCTTT. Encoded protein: CASTMGLPPVPNTEAFF.